These 7 T cell receptor beta chains share one sample of origin, sequenced in a study of blood T cell repertoires in COVID-19 (dated by TCRdb to 2020 to 2022). Libraries were constructed by the immunoSEQ multiplex PCR assay. This immuneACCESS table, as held by TCRdb, lists in-frame sequences with V and J called but not all clones. Of the missing ones, under half trace to an unresolved V gene in checked studies; the others have no known cause. In all, the sample holds about 380,000 clones, and roughly four fifths of those were seen once. The top ten clones comprise more than 1% of the sample. Specimen: peripheral blood. All receptors derive from a human donor with acute or convalescent COVID-19. The donor label of this sample is uncertain.

The chain uses TRBV11-2 and TRBJ2-7, with a weak D call TRBD2 (6 bases). Trimming took 5 bases from V and 5 from J, leaving 13 bases between them. CDR1 is SGHAT, CDR2 FQNNGV, per germline. The CDR3 covers 13 residues. CDR3 in DNA: TGTGCCAGCAGCATGGGAGGATCCAACGAGCAGTACTTC. Translation: CASSMGGSNEQYF.

This clone has more than one count but fewer than ten. This rearrangement joins TRBV2 to TRBJ1-2; D is possibly TRBD1 (6 bases). Trimming pared 6 bases from V and 2 bases from J, leaving 10 bases between. The CDR3 is 13 residues long. From germline, CDR1 is SNHLY and CDR2 FYNNEI. The CDR3 region has the DNA TGTGCCAGCAGACAGGGAAGGAACTATGGCTACACCTTC. Translating gives CASRQGRNYGYTF.

V usage is TRBV5-1 and J usage is TRBJ2-3, with TRBD1 matching over 7 bases. CDR1 SGHRS and CDR2 YFSETQ come from the germline V gene. After removal of 3 bases from V and 4 bases from J, the junction contained 5 bases not matched to a gene. The CDR3 has 14 residues. The CDR3 here is CASSYRQGSDTQYF. The CDR3 region has the DNA TGCGCCAGCAGCTATAGACAGGGTTCAGATACGCAGTATTTT.

This clone was seen more than once but under ten times. The chain joins TRBV6-1 to TRBJ2-7, with TRBD2 as a possible D gene (6 bases). Trimming cost V 2 bases and J 5 bases, with 16 bases left between them. The CDR3 sequence is 15 residues long. Germline assignment: CDR1 MNHNS and CDR2 SASEGT. CDR3 region: CASSERGGRVHEQYF. In DNA form, the CDR3 reads TGTGCCAGCAGTGAACGGGGAGGCAGGGTCCACGAGCAGTACTTC.

This clone was observed a handful of times. This rearrangement joins TRBV5-1 to TRBJ1-2; D remains unclear. This CDR3 has 13 residues. Germline V gives CDR1 SGHRS, CDR2 YFSETQ. The V and J ends lost 5 bases and 1 base respectively, with 9 bases between them. In DNA, the CDR3 is TGCGCCAGCAGGGGCCTTATTAACTATGGCTACACCTTC. This sequence encodes CASRGLINYGYTF.

The V gene is TRBV2, the J gene TRBJ2-5; 7 bases fit TRBD1. The CDR3 consists of 15 residues. V lost 2 bases and J lost 7; bases outside the gene matches: 10. Germline V CDR1 and CDR2: SNHLY, FYNNEI. The CDR3 DNA is TGTGCCAGCAGTGAATCATCCGGGACAGTTAGGACCCAGTACTTC. The encoded protein is CASSESSGTVRTQYF.

The chain combines TRBV27 with TRBJ1-1; D may be TRBD1 (5 bases). Trimming removed 4 bases from V and 6 bases from J, with 21 bases in between. Germline values: CDR1 MNHEY, CDR2 SMNVEV (reference sequence). This CDR3 is 16 amino acids long. CDR3 DNA sequence: TGTGCCAGCAGTTCACGACACGTAGCCGGGGGGGCTGAAGCTTTCTTT. Protein product: CASSSRHVAGGAEAFF.